Listed here are 18 T cell receptor beta chains from one sample, sequenced in a study of naive and memory T cell subsets. No antigen has been identified for these receptors. The beta constant-region primer was an equimolar mix of two oligonucleotides covering TRBC1 and TRBC2. Four rounds of PCR amplified the ligated cDNA using nested alpha and beta constant-region primers plus SP2. Via MiXCR, TCRdb re-called the UMI-ligation and nested PCR reads, giving one row per CDR3 protein. The table has approximately 150,000 distinct CDR3 sequences, around 21% seen once. Study outcomes and limitations: Possibly reflecting memory cells re-expressing CD45RA, a few larger clonotypes occurred in naive repertoires, especially CD8.

Sample: naive CD8+ T cells from blood. These receptors all come from a human donor in good health.

This rearrangement joins TRBV6-5 to TRBJ2-6; D is undetermined. The V end lost 5 bases, the J end lost 4 bases, and 6 bases lay between the germline ends. The CDR3 contains 13 residues. Germline V gene sequence: CDR1 MNHEY, CDR2 SVGAGI. As DNA, the CDR3 is TGTGCCAGCAGTCCTATAGGGGCCAACGTCCTGACTTTC. This encodes CASSPIGANVLTF.

This clonotype was seen only a few times. The chain carries TRBV27 and TRBJ2-5; D might be TRBD2 (5 bases). The germline CDR1 and CDR2 sequences are MNHEY and SMNVEV (reference sequence). CDR3 length equals 14 residues. V was clipped by 5 bases and J by 5 bases, with 15 bases between them. In nucleotides, the CDR3 is TGTGCCAGCAGTCCCTCCCGCCGGGGTGAGACCCAGTACTTC. This codes for CASSPSRRGETQYF.

A few counts support this clonotype. The chain links TRBV18 to TRBJ1-1; D is unresolved. V was cut by 0 bases and J by 5 bases, with 7 bases left in between. CDR1 and CDR2 from the germline V gene are KGHSH and LQKENI. The CDR3 spans 13 residues. CDR3 loop: CASSPPGQTEAFF. The CDR3 DNA reads TGTGCCAGCTCACCACCCGGGCAGACTGAAGCTTTCTTT.

This clonotype was recorded a few times. The rearrangement uses TRBV28 and TRBJ2-3; TRBD2 aligns across 15 bases. Trimming at V came to 0 bases and at J to 0 bases, leaving 1 base not matched to a gene. The CDR3 length is 18 residues. Germline assignment: CDR1 MDHEN and CDR2 SYDVKM. CDR3 bases: TGTGCCAGCAGTTTATGGGGGACTAGCGGGAGGAGCACAGATACGCAGTATTTT. Amino acid sequence: CASSLWGTSGRSTDTQYF.

The chain joins TRBV28 to TRBJ1-1; weak D call: TRBD1 (5 bases). The germline V gene encodes CDR1 MDHEN and CDR2 SYDVKM. Trimming took 5 bases from V and 9 from J, leaving 10 bases between them. The CDR3 runs 11 residues. In DNA, the CDR3 is TGTGCCAGCAGTGACAGTTTTAAAGCTTTCTTT. Protein: CASSDSFKAFF.

V is TRBV3-1 and J is TRBJ1-2; D might be TRBD1 (6 bases). V lost 5 bases and J 8 bases, leaving 15 bases between the germline ends. CDR3 length equals 13 residues. CDR1 and CDR2 (germline): LGHDT, YNNKEL (reference sequence). The CDR3 region has the DNA TGTGCCAGCAGCGAACAGGGAGTTCGAGGCTACACCTTC. Translated, it gives CASSEQGVRGYTF. Together with reference TRBV3-1 and TRBJ1-2, the CDR3 gives the full variable domain: DTAVSQTPKYLVTQMGNDKSIKCEQNLGHDTMYWYKQDSKKFLKIMFSYNNKELIINETVPNRFSPKSPDKAHLNLHINSLELGDSAVYFCASSEQGVRGYTFGSGTRLTVV.

The chain uses TRBV27 and TRBJ2-1, with D unresolved. The CDR3 totals 14 residues. CDR1 and CDR2 (germline): MNHEY, SMNVEV (reference sequence). With 5 bases removed from V and 6 bases from J, the gap between germline ends came to 14 bases. CDR3 protein: CASSPLPSLNEQFF. The CDR3 DNA reads as TGTGCCAGCAGTCCCCTTCCCTCTCTCAATGAGCAGTTCTTC.

This clonotype was seen at least ten times. This rearrangement joins TRBV20-1 to TRBJ2-7, with 9 bases identical to TRBD2. The CDR3 contains 14 residues. Germline-derived CDR1 and CDR2 are DFQATT and SNEGSKA (reference sequence). Trimming took 5 bases from V and 4 from J; bases not matched to a gene: 9. CDR3 in amino acids: CSAGRLADKYEQYF. The CDR3 region has the DNA TGCAGTGCTGGTCGACTAGCGGACAAGTACGAGCAGTACTTC.

In this sample, this clonotype turned up a few times. The rearrangement uses TRBV9 and TRBJ2-1, with D unresolved. This CDR3 is 14 amino acids long. Germline V gene data show CDR1 as SGDLS and CDR2 as YYNGEE. V was cut by 4 bases and J by 8 bases, with 16 bases left in between. The CDR3 nucleotides are TGTGCCAGCAGCATGACCCCGAGTCGGTATGAGCAGTTCTTC. This sequence encodes CASSMTPSRYEQFF. The whole variable domain, remainder taken from reference TRBV9 and TRBJ2-1, is DSGVTQTPKHLITATGQRVTLRCSPRSGDLSVYWYQQSLDQGLQFLIQYYNGEERAKGNILERFSAQQFPDLHSELNLSSLELGDSALYFCASSMTPSRYEQFFGPGTRLTVL.

The table lists this clonotype with a few counts. The chain joins TRBV9 to TRBJ1-1; D is possibly TRBD1 (5 bases). CDR1 and CDR2 (germline): SGDLS, YYNGEE. The CDR3 spans 14 residues. V lost 0 bases and J lost 3, with 9 bases in between. The CDR3 reads CASSVVGGDTEAFF. The CDR3 nucleotides are TGTGCCAGCAGCGTAGTTGGGGGTGACACTGAAGCTTTCTTT.

V is TRBV10-3 and J is TRBJ1-2; no definite D call. From germline, CDR1 is ENHRY and CDR2 SYGVKD. The CDR3 covers 13 residues. Trimming stripped 2 bases from V and 0 bases from J, with 4 bases between. The CDR3 spells CAISEQANYGYTF. Here the CDR3 DNA reads TGTGCCATCAGTGAGCAGGCTAACTATGGCTACACCTTC.

Only a few counts were recorded for this clonotype. V gene TRBV6-2 or TRBV6-3 combines with J gene TRBJ1-5; 7 positions agree with TRBD1. CDR1 is MNHEY, CDR2 SVGEGT, per germline. The CDR3 extends over 15 amino acids. Germline trimming cut 5 bases from V and 2 bases from J; bases unmatched to any gene: 6. As DNA, the CDR3 is TGTGCCAGCAGTCGAACAGGGGCGGGCAATCAGCCCCAGCATTTT. This sequence encodes CASSRTGAGNQPQHF.

The chain uses TRBV19 and TRBJ1-1; the D gene is possibly TRBD1 (6 bases). CDR3 length: 14 amino acids. The germline CDR1 and CDR2 sequences are LNHDA and SQIVND (reference sequence). The V end lost 3 bases, the J end lost 2 bases, and 10 bases lay between the germline ends. CDR3 amino acids: CASSITGFNTEAFF. DNA of the CDR3: TGTGCCAGTAGTATTACAGGGTTTAACACTGAAGCTTTCTTT.

This clonotype has a handful of counts. The chain recombines TRBV12-5 with TRBJ1-1; no definite D call. The CDR3 length is 15 residues. Trimming removed 2 bases from V and 7 bases from J, with 17 bases in between. The germline V gene encodes CDR1 LGHNT and CDR2 FRNRAP. The CDR3 DNA follows: TGTGCTAGTGGTTTGAACCCTTTGGGGTTGGTTGAAGCTTTCTTT. Its protein is CASGLNPLGLVEAFF.

This clonotype was found many times. The chain employs TRBV27 and TRBJ2-7; weak D call: TRBD1 (5 bases). CDR1 is MNHEY, CDR2 SMNVEV, per germline (reference sequence). The CDR3 extends over 14 amino acids. Trimming took off 2 bases at V and 2 bases at J, with 10 bases between the two ends. CDR3 sequence: CASSLGAGPYEQYF. Written as DNA, the CDR3 is TGTGCCAGCAGTTTAGGGGCAGGACCCTACGAGCAGTACTTC.

This clonotype has a handful of counts. The chain recombines TRBV5-1 with TRBJ1-5; D not resolved. The V gene's germline CDR1 is SGHRS and CDR2 YFSETQ. V shed 0 bases and J shed 1 base, with 5 bases lying between them. CDR3 length equals 14 residues. CDR3 coding DNA: TGCGCCAGCAGCTTGGGGTCAAGCAATCAGCCCCAGCATTTT. It encodes CASSLGSSNQPQHF.

Turning to this clonotype: One end of the junction fails to match germline, which may point to a read error. The chain uses TRBV29-1 and TRBJ2-7; 7 nucleotides agree with TRBD1. CDR1 and CDR2 from the germline V gene are SQVTM and ANQGSEA. The CDR3 is 16 residues long. Here the CDR3 reads CSVEGVGTEFPYEQYF. The CDR3 region has the DNA TGCAGCGTGGAAGGTGTCGGGACAGAATTTCCCTACGAGCAGTACTTC.

The rearrangement uses TRBV29-1 and TRBJ1-2, with D unresolved. V was trimmed by 3 bases and J by 0 bases, leaving 14 bases between them. The CDR3 extends over 15 amino acids. Per germline, CDR1 SQVTM and CDR2 ANQGSEA. CDR3 sequence: CSVDVGLRANYGYTF. In DNA form, the CDR3 reads TGCAGCGTTGATGTGGGCTTGAGAGCTAACTATGGCTACACCTTC.